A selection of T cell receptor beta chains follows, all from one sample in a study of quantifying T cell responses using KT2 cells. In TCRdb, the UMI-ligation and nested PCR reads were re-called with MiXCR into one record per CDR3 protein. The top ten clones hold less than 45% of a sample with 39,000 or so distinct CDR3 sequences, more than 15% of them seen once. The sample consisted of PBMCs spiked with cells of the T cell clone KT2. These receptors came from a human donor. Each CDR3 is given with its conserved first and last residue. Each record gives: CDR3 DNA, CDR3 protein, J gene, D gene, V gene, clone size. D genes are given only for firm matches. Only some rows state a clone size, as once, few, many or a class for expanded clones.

TGTGCCAGCAGTTACTCCCCGGCTAGCGGGATTTACAATGAGCAGTTCTTC CASSYSPASGIYNEQFF TRBJ2-1 TRBD2 TRBV6-2/TRBV6-3 many
TGCGCCAGCAGCCCAGGACTTTATTATAGTCAAGAGACCCAGTACTTC CASSPGLYYSQETQYF TRBJ2-5 . TRBV5-1 many
TGCAGTGCCTCCTCGGGGCCCCCCTCCTATAATTCACCCCTCCACTTT CSASSGPPSYNSPLHF TRBJ1-6 . TRBV20-1 .
TGTGCCAGCAGTTCGACGGGGAGCTCCTATAATTCACCCCTCCACTTT CASSSTGSSYNSPLHF TRBJ1-6 . TRBV12-3/TRBV12-4 few
TGTGCCAGCAGCTTATCCCTAGCGGGGGATACGCAGTATTTT CASSLSLAGDTQYF TRBJ2-3 TRBD2 TRBV13 .
TGTGCCCCCATCAGGGCGGGAGACGTCACCTACAATGAGCAGTTCTTC CAPIRAGDVTYNEQFF TRBJ2-1 TRBD2 TRBV19 .
TGCAGTGCTAGAAGGGGGTCGGGAATAACCCCACCCACAGATACGCAGTATTTT CSARRGSGITPPTDTQYF TRBJ2-3 . TRBV20-1 many
TGTGCCTGGATACACGGATATGGCTACACCTTC CAWIHGYGYTF TRBJ1-2 . TRBV30 few
TGTGCCAGCAGAGAAAGAGAGAACTACGAGCAGTACTTC CASRERENYEQYF TRBJ2-7 . TRBV27 .
TGCAGCGTCACCCGGGACAGCACAGATACGCAGTATTTT CSVTRDSTDTQYF TRBJ2-3 . TRBV29-1 .
TGTGCCAGCAGGGACCGGGGCGTTCAGCCCCAGCATTTT CASRDRGVQPQHF TRBJ1-5 . TRBV2 .
TGTGCCAGCAGTGAAGCTCGGCGGCAGCTCACAGATACGCAGTATTTT CASSEARRQLTDTQYF TRBJ2-3 . TRBV6-1 many
TGCAGCGTTCTTGCCGGGTTTTGGGACTATGGCTACACCTTC CSVLAGFWDYGYTF TRBJ1-2 . TRBV29-1 .
TGTGCCAGCAGCCATCGAACGGTTAACTATGGCTACACCTTC CASSHRTVNYGYTF TRBJ1-2 . TRBV14 .
TGTGCCAGCAGCACTAATCCCAACACCGGGGAGCTGTTTTTT CASSTNPNTGELFF TRBJ2-2 . TRBV7-2 .
TGCAGTGCTAGATCCGGGACAGCGAACACCGGGGAGCTGTTTTTT CSARSGTANTGELFF TRBJ2-2 TRBD1 TRBV20-1 many
TGCGCCAGCAGCCAAGAGACTAGCGGGGGTTACAATGAGCAGTTCTTC CASSQETSGGYNEQFF TRBJ2-1 TRBD2 TRBV4-1 .
TGTGCCAGCAGCCGGCAGGGACGAGACTCACCCCTCCACTTT CASSRQGRDSPLHF TRBJ1-6 . TRBV7-2 many
TGTGCCAGCAGTTACTTGCAGGTTCTGAATCAGCCCCAGCATTTT CASSYLQVLNQPQHF TRBJ1-5 . TRBV6-5 .
TGTGCCAGCAGCCCTGACAGGGACCCTGAAAAACTGTTTTTT CASSPDRDPEKLFF TRBJ1-4 TRBD1 TRBV12-3/TRBV12-4 few
TGTGCCAGCAGCCAAGAAGGCCCAGACTATGGCTACACCTTC CASSQEGPDYGYTF TRBJ1-2 . TRBV3-1 once
TGTGCCAGCAGTCCTACAACCTTGTTCGGGCCGGGGGTCGAGCAGTACTTC CASSPTTLFGPGVEQYF TRBJ2-7 . TRBV12-3/TRBV12-4 .
TGTGCCAGCGGGACTAGCGGGAGGGGCCCCACAGATACGCAGTATTTT CASGTSGRGPTDTQYF TRBJ2-3 TRBD2 TRBV2 few
TGTGCCAGCAGTTACTCCGTGCTAGCGGGGGGGGGCAATGAGCAGTTCTTC CASSYSVLAGGGNEQFF TRBJ2-1 TRBD2 TRBV6-2/TRBV6-3 few
TGTGCCAGCAGTACAGACCGGGACTCAATGGGAGATGAAAAACTGTTTTTT CASSTDRDSMGDEKLFF TRBJ1-4 . TRBV6-2/TRBV6-3 few
TGTGCCAGCAGTTTGGCTAGCGGGGGGTGGGGAGAGACCCAGTACTTC CASSLASGGWGETQYF TRBJ2-5 TRBD2 TRBV12-3/TRBV12-4 .
TGTGCCAGCAGCAAGGACGGGTACGAGCAGTACTTC CASSKDGYEQYF TRBJ2-7 . TRBV7-2 .
TGTGCCAGCACCGTCCGGCGACTCCAGGGTAATGAGCAGTTCTTC CASTVRRLQGNEQFF TRBJ2-1 . TRBV9 .
TGTGCCAGCAGACAGGGCATAGGCGAGCAGTACTTC CASRQGIGEQYF TRBJ2-7 . TRBV6-5 .
TGTGCCAGCAGCCCGAAACTAGCGGGAGGCTATGAGCAGTTCTTC CASSPKLAGGYEQFF TRBJ2-1 TRBD2 TRBV7-9 .
TGCGCCAGCAGCCAAGAAGGTCATCTGCAGGGGGACTATGGCTACACCTTC CASSQEGHLQGDYGYTF TRBJ1-2 TRBD1 TRBV4-1 .
TGTGCCAGCAGCGCGACTAGCGGGGGGGCCACCAATGAGCAGTTCTTC CASSATSGGATNEQFF TRBJ2-1 TRBD2 TRBV12-3/TRBV12-4 .
TGTGCCAGCAGCTTGGTCCAGGGGGCTACCTACGAGCAGTACTTC CASSLVQGATYEQYF TRBJ2-7 TRBD1 TRBV11-2 .
TGTGCCAGCAGCATCGGACCGACCGGTGAAGCTTTCTTT CASSIGPTGEAFF TRBJ1-1 . TRBV9 .
TGTGCCAGCAGCGCCCGGGGACAGACCTACAATGAGCAGTTCTTC CASSARGQTYNEQFF TRBJ2-1 TRBD1 TRBV5-6 .
TGTGCCAGCAGCGTAGAGTCCTCTAGGGAGCAGTACTTC CASSVESSREQYF TRBJ2-7 . TRBV9 many
TGCGCCAGCAGTCCAGGGACTAGCGGTATTGATACGCAGTATTTT CASSPGTSGIDTQYF TRBJ2-3 TRBD2 TRBV5-1 few
TGTGCCAGTAGTAAGCCGGGGGAGATGGACTATGGCTACACCTTC CASSKPGEMDYGYTF TRBJ1-2 . TRBV19 .
TGCGCCAGCAGCTTTTGGCAGGGCCAAGAGACCCAGTACTTC CASSFWQGQETQYF TRBJ2-5 . TRBV5-1 .
TGTGCCATCAGCCGAGACGGAGGGGCGGCCGCAGATACGCAGTATTTT CAISRDGGAAADTQYF TRBJ2-3 . TRBV10-3 .
TGTGCCAGCAGCGTAGAGGCTCGGCGGGAGGTCACAGATACGCAGTATTTT CASSVEARREVTDTQYF TRBJ2-3 TRBD2 TRBV11-3 .
TGTGCCAGCAGCCAGAGTGGGGCTAGCGGGTCCTTC CASSQSGASGSF TRBJ2-1 TRBD2 TRBV3-1 many
TGTGCCAGCAGTTATCCCGTGGACAGGGCTGATTATGGCTACACCTTC CASSYPVDRADYGYTF TRBJ1-2 TRBD1 TRBV6-2/TRBV6-3 .
TGTGCCACCAAGTCCCGCGAGCAGTACTTC CATKSREQYF TRBJ2-7 . TRBV24-1 .
TGCAGCGTTTCAGGACAAGGTTGGAACACTGAAGCTTTCTTT CSVSGQGWNTEAFF TRBJ1-1 . TRBV29-1 .
TGTGCCAGCAGACGAAGGCCGAAATCGAATCAGCCCCAGAATTTT CASRRRPKSNQPQNF TRBJ1-5 . TRBV2 .
TGCAGTGCTAGAGATCACAGGGACCCTCTAGAGACCCAGTACTTC CSARDHRDPLETQYF TRBJ2-5 . TRBV20-1 .
TGTGCCAGCAGTGCAGGCTACACTGAAGCTTTCTTT CASSAGYTEAFF TRBJ1-1 . TRBV2 few
TGCGCCAGCAGTGATGGTAGATTGACTAGCACAGATACGCAGTATTTT CASSDGRLTSTDTQYF TRBJ2-3 . TRBV10-1 .
TGCAGTGCTAGTAGTTGGGGTGGGGAGGAGACCCAGTACTTC CSASSWGGEETQYF TRBJ2-5 . TRBV20-1 few
TGCGCCAGCAGCTTCCGGCAGGGGTCGAGGGACGAGCAGTACTTC CASSFRQGSRDEQYF TRBJ2-7 . TRBV5-1 few
TGTGCCAGCAGTGACCGGGGATACACCGGGGAGCTGTTTTTT CASSDRGYTGELFF TRBJ2-2 . TRBV2 few
TGTGCCACCTCTGGGTCCTATAATTCACCCCTCCACTTT CATSGSYNSPLHF TRBJ1-6 . TRBV27 .
TGTGCCAGCTCTGACGCCGGGACAGGGCCACAAGAGACCCAGTACTTC CASSDAGTGPQETQYF TRBJ2-5 TRBD1 TRBV6-2/TRBV6-3 .
TGCAGTGCGCTACGGGGGGGAGAGACCCAGTACTTC CSALRGGETQYF TRBJ2-5 TRBD2 TRBV20-1 few
TGTGCCAGCAGTTTAGGGCTTGATTCACCCCTCCACTTT CASSLGLDSPLHF TRBJ1-6 . TRBV12-3/TRBV12-4 few
TGTGCCAGCAGTTTCGTAGCCGGGACAGGAGATTCACCCCTCCACTTT CASSFVAGTGDSPLHF TRBJ1-6 TRBD1 TRBV12-3/TRBV12-4 .
TGCGCCAGCAGTGGTGCAGTCGGGGCTTTCTTT CASSGAVGAFF TRBJ1-1 . TRBV10-2 few
TGTGCCAGCAGCCAAGGGGCGGGGGAATCCTACGAGCAGTACTTC CASSQGAGESYEQYF TRBJ2-7 TRBD2 TRBV4-2 many
TGCAGTGCTAACCTTCGGGGGTCGGATACGCAGTATTTT CSANLRGSDTQYF TRBJ2-3 . TRBV20-1 many